These T cell receptor beta chains were read from a single sample in a study of T cell repertoires in cytomegalovirus infection. MiXCR, applied by TCRdb to the reads, yields one record per CDR3 protein. The data hold around 740,000 distinct CDR3 sequences, with 35% observed a single time. Sequencing was performed on PBMCs. Source of these receptors: a human donor in good health (CMV status not recorded). Some clones in this sample may be carry-over from other donors' samples. CDR3s include the opening cysteine and the closing phenylalanine or tryptophan. A D gene is named only where the DNA matches it firmly. Rows give clone size only sometimes, using once, few, many, or a class for an expanded clone.

size | J | V | D | CDR3 | DNA
few | TRBJ1-1 | TRBV20-1 | - | CSARRPGQMNTEAFF | TGCAGTGCTAGGCGACCGGGACAAATGAACACTGAAGCTTTCTTT
- | TRBJ2-7 | TRBV28 | TRBD1 | CASSSRDRGNSYEQYF | TGTGCCAGCAGTTCCCGGGACAGGGGGAACTCCTACGAGCAGTACTTC
- | TRBJ2-3 | TRBV4-1 | - | CASSQNAVAGADTQYF | TGCGCCAGCAGCCAAAACGCTGTGGCAGGAGCAGATACGCAGTATTTT
- | TRBJ1-2 | TRBV5-5 | TRBD1 | CASSLAIGGAGYTF | TGTGCCAGCAGCTTGGCCATAGGGGGCGCGGGCTACACCTTC
- | TRBJ2-2 | TRBV6-5 | TRBD2 | CASSPTSLSTGELFF | TGTGCCAGCAGTCCGACTAGCCTGTCCACCGGGGAGCTGTTTTTT
- | TRBJ2-2 | TRBV11-3 | - | CASSLSAGLTGELFF | TGTGCCAGCAGCTTAAGCGCAGGGCTAACCGGGGAGCTGTTTTTT
- | TRBJ1-5 | TRBV12-3/TRBV12-4 | - | CASSVSQGPQHF | TGTGCCAGCAGTGTCTCACAGGGACCCCAGCATTTT
- | TRBJ1-1 | TRBV5-4 | - | CASSLFGAHQDTEAFF | TGTGCCAGCAGCTTGTTTGGGGCACACCAGGACACTGAAGCTTTCTTT
many | TRBJ1-5 | TRBV7-2 | - | CASSSPPGPNQPQHF | TGTGCCAGCAGTTCCCCTCCGGGACCCAATCAGCCCCAGCATTTT
- | TRBJ2-1 | TRBV7-8 | - | CASSLLRAGEQFF | TGTGCCAGCAGCTTATTGAGGGCGGGTGAGCAGTTCTTC
few | TRBJ2-7 | TRBV4-2 | TRBD1 | CASSQVTAGTGSGEQYF | TGTGCCAGCAGCCAAGTTACGGCCGGGACAGGGTCTGGCGAGCAGTACTTC
few | TRBJ1-2 | TRBV28 | - | CASSLEGTTMRGYTF | TGTGCCAGCAGTTTAGAAGGGACAACTATGAGGGGCTACACCTTC
few | TRBJ2-3 | TRBV7-8 | TRBD1 | CASSSGTGKDTQYF | TGTGCCAGCAGCTCCGGGACAGGGAAAGATACGCAGTATTTT
- | TRBJ2-1 | TRBV5-4 | - | CASSWRGQLFEQFF | TGTGCCAGCAGCTGGCGGGGCCAGTTGTTTGAGCAGTTCTTC
- | TRBJ1-3 | TRBV7-8 | - | CASSLAPRTSGNTIYF | TGTGCCAGCAGCTTAGCTCCCCGGACATCTGGAAACACCATATATTTT
few | TRBJ1-4 | TRBV6-5 | TRBD1 | CASSYAPGQGMEKLFF | TGTGCCAGCAGTTATGCACCGGGACAGGGCATGGAAAAACTGTTTTTT
- | TRBJ1-1 | TRBV27 | - | CASRPLHGTMNTEAFF | TGTGCCAGCAGACCTCTCCACGGGACTATGAACACTGAAGCTTTCTTT
many | TRBJ2-1 | TRBV6-1 | - | CASSEAQLVEFF | TGTGCCAGCAGTGAAGCGCAGCTAGTAGAGTTCTTC
few | TRBJ1-6 | TRBV3-1 | - | CATADRFSNSPLHF | TGTGCCACAGCGGACAGATTCTCCAATTCACCCCTCCACTTT
- | TRBJ1-2 | TRBV6-5 | - | CASSYEGFYGYTF | TGTGCCAGCAGTTACGAGGGGTTCTATGGCTACACCTTC
- | TRBJ2-2 | TRBV4-2 | - | CASSQTGGTVNTGELFF | TGTGCCAGCAGCCAAACGGGCGGGACCGTGAACACCGGGGAGCTGTTTTTT
many | TRBJ2-7 | TRBV7-2 | TRBD2 | CATRLAGSYEQYF | TGTGCCACCAGACTAGCGGGAAGTTACGAGCAGTACTTC